Following are 12 T cell receptor beta chains from one sample sequenced in a study of tumor and adjacent non-tumor tissue in lung cancer. The template was RNA from unsorted bulk tissue. A modified ARM-PCR protocol with three rounds of nested PCR amplified TCRbeta. From the multiplex PCR reads, TCRdb called clonotypes with MiXCR, one entry per CDR3 protein. The sample yields 90,000 to 110,000 distinct CDR3 sequences, roughly 74% seen once. The specimen sequenced was lung tumor tissue. The receptors stem from a woman in her fifties or sixties with non-small cell lung cancer.

The V gene is TRBV9, the J gene TRBJ2-7; 7 bases are a match to TRBD2. The CDR3 loop spans 14 amino acids. Germline V gene data show CDR1 as SGDLS and CDR2 as YYNGEE. The V gene end was trimmed by 4 bases and the J gene end by 0 bases; junction bases not matched to a gene: 4. The CDR3 protein is CASSPRDYSYEQYF. CDR3 in DNA: TGTGCCAGCAGCCCCCGGGACTACTCCTACGAGCAGTACTTC.

In this sample, this clonotype turned up a few times. A read error may explain this, as a much larger clone is one base away. The rearrangement joins TRBV4-2 to TRBJ2-2, with a tentative D call TRBD1 (5 bases). Per the germline V gene, CDR1 is LGHNA and CDR2 is YNFKEQ. V lost 4 bases, J lost 6 bases, and 15 bases lay in between. The CDR3 has 15 residues. The CDR3 sequence is CASSLQIGDPGELFF. As DNA, the CDR3 is TGTGCCAGCAGCCTTCAGATAGGGGATCCCGGGGAGCTGTTTTTT.

The chain couples TRBV4-2 to TRBJ1-5; a weak D match, TRBD1 (5 bases). V gave up 8 bases and J gave up 11 bases, with 16 bases separating them. Per the germline V gene, CDR1 is LGHNA and CDR2 is YNFKEQ. CDR3 length: 12 residues. The CDR3 region is CASRRGKQSQHF. CDR3 bases: TGTGCCAGCCGACGGGGCAAACAGTCCCAGCATTTT.

The chain couples TRBV6-5 to TRBJ2-5; 8 bases line up with TRBD2. The CDR3 contains 13 residues. CDR1 and CDR2 (germline): MNHEY, SVGAGI. CDR3 region: CTNKAGVEETQYF. The CDR3 DNA reads as TGTACCAACAAAGCGGGAGTAGAAGAGACCCAGTACTTC.

Details on this clonotype: As the CDR3 is not closed by the conserved phenylalanine or tryptophan, this likely results from a read error. The rearrangement links TRBV11-2 to TRBJ2-5, with TRBD2 as a possible D gene (6 bases). V was shortened by 7 bases and J by 5 bases, with 23 bases between the two germline ends. Germline V gene sequence: CDR1 SGHAT, CDR2 FQNNGV. The CDR3 runs 16 residues. CDR3 amino acids: CASNLGMGGPEETQYS. The CDR3 DNA follows: TGTGCCAGCAACTTGGGGATGGGAGGACCCGAGGAGACCCAGTACTCC.

Turning to this clonotype: The junction differs from germline at one of its ends, possibly a read error. The chain joins TRBV5-1 to TRBJ2-3; 9 bases agree with TRBD2. This CDR3 has 17 amino acids. Germline lookup yields CDR1 SGHRS and CDR2 YFSETQ. CDR3 in DNA: TGCGCCAGCACCCCGGGACTAGCAGCTATTAGCAGAGATACGCAGTATTTT. Protein sequence: CASTPGLAAISRDTQYF.

By its share, this clonotype is medium-sized. CDR3 amino acids: CASSNRVGGYTF. The CDR3 DNA is TGTGCCAGCAGCAACCGGGTGGGTGGCTACACCTTC. This chain links TRBV12-3 or TRBV12-4 with TRBJ1-2; D gene uncertain. The CDR3 contains 12 residues. Trimming took off 6 bases at V and 7 bases at J, with 12 bases between the two ends.

This clonotype was seen just once. At one end the junction does not follow the germline gene, possibly because of a read error. V and J are TRBV11-2 and TRBJ2-3, with 7 bases aligning to TRBD2. The CDR3 loop spans 13 amino acids. Germline V gene data show CDR1 as SGHAT and CDR2 as FQNNGV. Written as DNA, the CDR3 is TGTGCCAGCAGCAGGGACTACACAGATAAGCAGTATTTT. This sequence encodes CASSRDYTDKQYF.

Notes on this clonotype: This may be a read error: a much more frequent sequence differs by one nucleotide. The conserved closing phenylalanine or tryptophan is absent in this CDR3, likely reflecting a read error. The chain recombines TRBV20-1 with TRBJ1-1; unclear D gene. The CDR3 has 15 amino acids. Germline CDR1 and CDR2: DFQATT and SNEGSKA (reference sequence). Trimming took off 0 bases at V and 1 base at J, with 12 bases between the two ends. DNA for the CDR3: TGCAGTGCTAGAGATCCGGGGTATCGGAACACTGAAGCTTTCCTT. Translation: CSARDPGYRNTEAFL.

This clonotype was seen only once. One junction end disagrees with the germline gene, perhaps due to a read error. CDR3 loop: CTSSYSRAGNTEASF. For the CDR3, the DNA is TGTACCAGCAGTTACTCCAGGGCAGGGAACACTGAAGCTTCCTTT. V and J are TRBV6-5 and TRBJ1-1; the D gene is possibly TRBD1 (5 bases). Germline CDR1 and CDR2: MNHEY and SVGAGI. The CDR3 has 15 amino acids.

This clonotype was seen only a few times. This may be a read error, as it is one base from a much larger clone. The chain joins TRBV12-3 or TRBV12-4 to TRBJ2-1; 11 bases are shared with TRBD2. This CDR3 contains 15 residues. CDR3 sequence (DNA): TGTGCCAGCAGTTCCGGGACTAGCGGAGACAATGAGCACTTCTTC. This translates into CASSSGTSGDNEHFF.

With regard to this clonotype: The junction departs from the called germline gene at one end, perhaps through a read error. The CDR3 loop reads CASSSSNTGKLSF. The CDR3, as DNA: TGTGCCAGCAGCTCGAGTAACACCGGGAAGCTGTCTTTT. The genes are TRBV6-6 and TRBJ2-2; a weak D match, TRBD2 (5 bases). Germline values: CDR1 MNHNY, CDR2 SVGAGI (reference sequence). This CDR3 has 13 residues.